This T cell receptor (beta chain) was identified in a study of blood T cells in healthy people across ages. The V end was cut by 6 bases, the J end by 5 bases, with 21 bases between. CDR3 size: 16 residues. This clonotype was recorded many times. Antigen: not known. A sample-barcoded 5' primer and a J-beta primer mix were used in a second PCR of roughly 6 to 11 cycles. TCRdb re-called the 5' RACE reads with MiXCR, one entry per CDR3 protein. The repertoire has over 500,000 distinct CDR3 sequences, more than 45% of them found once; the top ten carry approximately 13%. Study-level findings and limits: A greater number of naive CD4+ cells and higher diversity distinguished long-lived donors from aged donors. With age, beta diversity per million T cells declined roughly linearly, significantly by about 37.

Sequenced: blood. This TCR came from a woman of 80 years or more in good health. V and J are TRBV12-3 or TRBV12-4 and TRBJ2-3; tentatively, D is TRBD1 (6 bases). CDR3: CASSPPPGRGVDTQYF. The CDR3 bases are TGTGCCAGCAGCCCCCCCCCGGGCAGGGGAGTAGATACGCAGTATTTT.